The clone carrying this T cell receptor (beta chain) was detected a few times. How the authors handled the data: Cell counts per sample came from amplifying reference gene primers. This table comes from immunoSEQ multiplex PCR, and its TCRdb copy is limited to in-frame clones, with some not included. V, J and clone size derive from that table, while D and trimming were established from the DNA sequence. The top ten hold about 2.3% of the sample, which has 350,000 to 450,000 clones, around 87% seen once. These data belong to a study of blood T cell repertoires in COVID-19. Whole-study context: Samples representing acute and convalescent COVID-19 were sourced from the United States, Italy and Spain. Sources were T cells, B-cell-depleted T cells, or PBMCs; the material itself was cDNA or gDNA.

Patients at the Seattle site were enrolled during active infection and followed longitudinally. The specimen was peripheral blood. This TCR came from a woman aged 55-70 years with COVID-19, enrolled during active disease.

The CDR3, as DNA: TGTGCCAGCAGCTTTCTTCCTAGCGGGGGGCGGTCCAATGAGCAGTTCTTC. Residues: CASSFLPSGGRSNEQFF. V and J are TRBV7-2 and TRBJ2-1; TRBD2 agrees at 11 bases. V shed 3 bases, J shed 6 bases, and the junction held 10 bases outside the gene matches. Germline V lookup: CDR1 SGHTA, CDR2 FQGNSA. CDR3 length: 17 amino acids.